The text below deals with one TCR beta chain. What it recognizes is unknown. Mismatch with germline at one junction end may stem from a read error. The source of the sample is a study of cytomegalovirus exposure and HLA in healthy donors. The study's findings and limits: A cluster of highly shared sequence variants was likely a sequencing artifact. Fewer N-insertions (relative to the 666-donor mean) were reportedly seen in an Asian-associated ancestry cluster in a later analysis.

Germline V CDR1 and CDR2: GTSNPN, SVGIG (reference sequence). This CDR3 is built from 12 residues. Amplification used 60 Vbeta primers and 13 Jbeta primers. Using immunoSEQ multiplex PCR, the repertoire was profiled, and TCRdb retains in-frame clones only, with some absent. The data show 60,000 to 80,000 clones, almost 80% seen once. The chain has TRBV30 and TRBJ2-1, with TRBD2 matching 9 bases. The source material was PBMCs. This TCR was sampled from a girl aged 5-17 years in good health and CMV-seropositive. The CDR3 sequence: CAWSGQLAGIVF. In DNA form, the CDR3 reads TGTGCCTGGAGTGGACAGCTAGCGGGGATAGTCTTC.